These 32 T cell receptor beta chains were all obtained from the same sample, sequenced in a study of Tregs in tolerant kidney transplant recipients. Recipients received nonmyeloablative bone marrow transplants from related graft donors, with transient mixed chimerism. The method was immunoSEQ multiplex PCR; TCRdb's version includes in-frame clones alone and lacks a portion of them. Of 20,000 to 25,000 clones listed, over 75% are singletons. The specimen comprised CD8+ T cells from blood (PBMCs), sampled 6 months after the transplant. The receptors shown here come from a human patient who received a combined kidney and bone marrow transplant. Some T cells may possibly be graft donor cells.

The table lists this clone with a few counts. One end of the junction does not line up with germline, which may come from a read error. V gene TRBV6-5 combines with J gene TRBJ1-2; TRBD1 aligns across 7 bases. The CDR3 totals 16 residues. In germline, CDR1 is MNHEY, CDR2 SVGAGI. CDR3 sequence (DNA): TGTGCCAGCAGTTACTCGATGACAGGGAAATACTATGGCTACCCCTTC. It encodes CASSYSMTGKYYGYPF.

This rearrangement joins TRBV19 to TRBJ1-1, with a possible D match to TRBD1 (5 bases). V was clipped by 3 bases and J by 3 bases, with 11 bases between them. Germline assignment: CDR1 LNHDA and CDR2 SQIVND (reference sequence). This CDR3 region has 14 residues. In DNA form, the CDR3 reads TGTGCCAGTAGTATCGGGGGAGGTCACACTGAAGCTTTCTTT. Protein: CASSIGGGHTEAFF. The variable domain in full, with the rest retrieved from reference TRBV19 and TRBJ1-1, is DGGITQSPKYLFRKEGQNVTLSCEQNLNHDAMYWYRQDPGQGLRLIYYSQIVNDFQKGDIAEGYSVSREKKESFPLTVTSAQKNPTAFYLCASSIGGGHTEAFFGQGTRLTVV.

The CDR3 sequence is CASSGLAGGNEQFF. The DNA for the CDR3 is TGTGCCAGCAGTGGACTAGCGGGAGGAAATGAGCAGTTCTTC. This chain uses TRBV13 with TRBJ2-1; 14 nucleotides match TRBD2. Germline CDR1 is PRHDT and CDR2 is FYEKMQ (reference sequence). The CDR3 contains 14 residues. After removal of 6 bases from V and 7 bases from J, the junction contained 2 bases not matched to a gene.

This clone was recorded a few times. The chain links TRBV10-3 to TRBJ1-1; 9 bases are shared with TRBD1. The V gene end was trimmed by 6 bases and the J gene end by 5 bases; junction bases not matched to a gene: 1. CDR1 and CDR2 (germline): ENHRY, SYGVKD. The CDR3 has 12 residues. The CDR3: CAIRTGGTEAFF. Here the CDR3 DNA reads TGTGCCATCAGGACAGGGGGTACTGAAGCTTTCTTT.

The chain employs TRBV9 and TRBJ1-2; TRBD1 is a possible D gene (5 bases). This CDR3 comprises 13 residues. Deletions cut 3 bases from V and 3 bases from J, with 9 bases between. Germline V CDR1 and CDR2: SGDLS, YYNGEE. The CDR3 DNA follows: TGTGCCAGCAGCGAAGGACACTACTATGGCTACACCTTC. As protein: CASSEGHYYGYTF.

The chain links TRBV28 to TRBJ1-5, with 7 bases matching TRBD1. This CDR3 contains 14 residues. V shed 6 bases, J shed 2 bases, and the junction held 4 bases outside the gene matches. Germline V CDR1 and CDR2: MDHEN, SYDVKM. The CDR3 DNA follows: TGTGCCAGCAGGAGACAGGGTGGCAATCAGCCCCAGCATTTT. The encoded protein is CASRRQGGNQPQHF.

The chain has TRBV4-2 and TRBJ2-5; 10 bases align to TRBD2. This CDR3 region has 16 residues. The germline V gene has CDR1 LGHNA and CDR2 YNFKEQ. The ends lost 6 bases at V and 5 bases at J; junction bases unmatched: 12. Here the CDR3 DNA reads TGTGCCAGCAGGGCTACAACTAGCGGGGTTGGGGAGACCCAGTACTTC. Its protein is CASRATTSGVGETQYF.

A remark on this clone: The sample contains more than one DNA sequence encoding this CDR3. The chain is built from TRBV6-4 and TRBJ1-6, with a weak D call TRBD1 (6 bases). The germline V gene encodes CDR1 MRHNA and CDR2 SNTAGT. This CDR3 contains 14 residues. The germline V and J ends were trimmed by 5 bases and 6 bases, with 11 bases remaining between them. Here the CDR3 reads CASSHGDTNSPLHF. CDR3 coding DNA: TGTGCCAGCAGTCACGGGGACACTAATTCACCCCTCCACTTT.

This rearrangement joins TRBV13 to TRBJ1-6; weak D call: TRBD1 (6 bases). Germline-derived CDR1 and CDR2 are PRHDT and FYEKMQ (reference sequence). The CDR3 sequence is 16 residues long. V was pared by 6 bases and J by 7 bases, with 19 bases between. This chain's CDR3 is CASSYAGERKNSPLHF. The CDR3 coding sequence is TGTGCCAGCAGTTATGCAGGGGAAAGGAAGAATTCACCCCTCCACTTT. Supplemented by reference TRBV13 and TRBJ1-6, the full variable domain reads AAGVIQSPRHLIKEKRETATLKCYPIPRHDTVYWYQQGPGQDPQFLISFYEKMQSDKGSIPDRFSAQQFSDYHSELNMSSLELGDSALYFCASSYAGERKNSPLHFGNGTRLTVT.

The chain combines TRBV2 with TRBJ2-2, with 9 bases matching TRBD1. The V gene's germline CDR1 is SNHLY and CDR2 FYNNEI. The CDR3 has 18 residues. V trimming: 4 bases; J trimming: 0 bases; junction bases outside the gene matches: 9. CDR3 residues: CASSAMGTGLANTGELFF. The CDR3 DNA follows: TGTGCCAGCAGTGCTATGGGGACAGGGCTCGCGAACACCGGGGAGCTGTTTTTT.

This chain uses TRBV4-2 with TRBJ2-3; 7 positions match TRBD2. The CDR3 loop spans 15 amino acids. J gave up 4 bases and V 0 bases, and 4 bases lay outside the gene matches. Germline CDR1 reads LGHNA; CDR2 reads YNFKEQ. CDR3 nucleotide sequence: TGTGCCAGCAGCCAAGATGAGGGAGGGGCAGATACGCAGTATTTT. The encoded protein is CASSQDEGGADTQYF.

The sample holds a few counts of this clone. It may be a read error: a sequence one base away is much more abundant. Other nucleotide sequences in the sample specify the same CDR3. The chain joins TRBV7-3 to TRBJ1-1, with 8 bases matching TRBD1. The CDR3 sequence is 14 residues long. J was trimmed by 3 bases and V by 5 bases; bases with no gene match: 5. Germline V CDR1 and CDR2: SGHTA, FQGTGA. For the CDR3, the DNA is TGTGCCAGCAGCCCAAACAGGGGGGACACTGAAGCTTTCTTT. Amino acids: CASSPNRGDTEAFF.

The CDR3 reads CASSHPFSGAGVSYNEQFF. CDR3 in DNA: TGTGCCAGCAGCCATCCTTTTTCCGGAGCGGGAGTCTCCTACAATGAGCAGTTCTTC. This chain joins TRBV7-9 and TRBJ2-1; 8 bases fit TRBD2. This CDR3 contains 19 residues. J gave up 0 bases and V 5 bases, and 15 bases lay outside the gene matches. Germline V CDR1 and CDR2: SEHNR, FQNEAQ (reference sequence).

The chain employs TRBV7-9 and TRBJ1-1; the D gene is possibly TRBD1 (6 bases). The CDR3 is made up of 15 amino acids. The V end was cut by 6 bases, the J end by 0 bases, with 14 bases between. Germline V gene sequence: CDR1 SEHNR, CDR2 FQNEAQ (reference sequence). The CDR3, as DNA: TGTGCCAGCAGACCAACACAGGGTATGAACACTGAAGCTTTCTTT. This encodes CASRPTQGMNTEAFF.

The CDR3: CASSQDGQGAPGELFF. The CDR3 region has the DNA TGTGCCAGCAGCCAAGACGGGCAGGGGGCACCCGGGGAGCTGTTTTTT. The V and J genes are TRBV4-2 and TRBJ2-2, with 8 bases fitting TRBD1. This CDR3 spans 16 amino acids. The germline V gene has CDR1 LGHNA and CDR2 YNFKEQ. Trimming took 0 bases from V and 6 from J; bases not matched to a gene: 6.

This clone appeared a few times. The V and J genes are TRBV7-3 and TRBJ1-1; unclear D gene. Germline V CDR1 and CDR2: SGHTA, FQGTGA. The CDR3 has 11 residues. V was pared by 6 bases and J by 5 bases, with 7 bases between. The DNA of the CDR3 is TGTGCCAGCAGTACCGGGACTGAAGCTTTCTTT. Translation gives CASSTGTEAFF.

The rearrangement links TRBV9 to TRBJ1-2, with unresolved D. CDR3 size: 13 residues. CDR1 SGDLS and CDR2 YYNGEE come from the germline V gene. Trimming cost V 1 base and J 4 bases, with 8 bases left between them. The DNA of the CDR3 is TGTGCCAGCAGCGTATGGGAGGGCTATGGCTACACCTTC. It yields the protein CASSVWEGYGYTF.

This sequence joins TRBV30 and TRBJ1-1, with 10 bases identical to TRBD1. V dropped 8 bases and J dropped 4; count of bases not matched to a gene: 7. Germline CDR1 reads GTSNPN; CDR2 reads SVGIG (reference sequence). The CDR3 is 13 residues long. Written as DNA, the CDR3 is TGTGCCCAGTGGACAGGGGGTAGCACTGAAGCTTTCTTT. This codes for CAQWTGGSTEAFF.

V usage is TRBV4-1 and J usage is TRBJ2-6; 8 nucleotides match TRBD1. CDR1 is MGHRA and CDR2 is YSYEKL in the germline V gene. This CDR3 region has 19 residues. V was clipped by 3 bases and J by 0 bases; unmatched bases: 10. The CDR3 region is CASSQSPGTGTSGANVLTF. CDR3 coding DNA: TGCGCCAGCAGCCAGTCCCCCGGGACAGGCACCTCTGGGGCCAACGTCCTGACTTTC.

This clone was found once. V is TRBV6-5 and J is TRBJ2-7, with 7 bases aligning to TRBD2. There are 14 residues in the CDR3. The germline gives CDR1 MNHEY, CDR2 SVGAGI. V lost 7 bases and J lost 2; bases outside the gene matches: 8. As DNA, the CDR3 is TGTGCCAGCACTCGGGGGGTAGGTACCTACGAGCAGTACTTC. Translation: CASTRGVGTYEQYF.

The chain links TRBV19 to TRBJ2-7, with a possible D match to TRBD1 (5 bases). V was trimmed by 4 bases and J by 0 bases, leaving 13 bases between them. The CDR3 covers 15 residues. Germline CDR1 is LNHDA and CDR2 is SQIVND (reference sequence). CDR3 nucleotides: TGTGCCAGTAGTAAATCGGACACAGTCTCCTACGAGCAGTACTTC. Its protein is CASSKSDTVSYEQYF. Combining the CDR3 with reference TRBV19 and TRBJ2-7 gives the whole variable domain DGGITQSPKYLFRKEGQNVTLSCEQNLNHDAMYWYRQDPGQGLRLIYYSQIVNDFQKGDIAEGYSVSREKKESFPLTVTSAQKNPTAFYLCASSKSDTVSYEQYFGPGTRLTVT.

The chain employs TRBV11-3 and TRBJ1-1; TRBD1 might be the D (5 bases). Germline CDR1 reads SGHNT; CDR2 reads YENEEA. The CDR3 loop spans 12 amino acids. Trimming pared 3 bases from V and 5 bases from J, leaving 7 bases between. The CDR3 protein is CASSFGTTEAFF. The CDR3, as DNA: TGTGCCAGCAGCTTTGGGACTACTGAAGCTTTCTTT.

The rearrangement uses TRBV11-2 and TRBJ2-3; TRBD2 matches 7 bases. CDR1 is SGHAT, CDR2 FQNNGV, per germline. The CDR3 contains 14 residues. The J segment lost 5 bases and the V segment lost 4 bases, leaving 6 bases of the junction unmatched. The chain's CDR3 is CASSSRTRLDTQYF. In nucleotides, the CDR3 is TGTGCCAGCAGCTCCCGGACTAGGTTAGATACGCAGTATTTT.

Regarding this clone: A junction boundary mismatches the germline segment, possibly from a read error. This sequence joins TRBV25-1 and TRBJ2-1; D perhaps matches TRBD1 (5 bases). Germline loops: CDR1 MGHDK, CDR2 SYGVNS. CDR3 length: 11 residues. The CDR3 here is CASSVGRARIF. The CDR3, as DNA: TGTGCCAGCAGTGTTGGCAGGGCGAGGATCTTC.

This clone was seen more than once but under ten times. The chain links TRBV21-1 to TRBJ1-2; the tabulated D call, TRBD1, remains unverified against the DNA. TRBV21-1 counts as a pseudogene. The CDR3 is made up of 16 amino acids. The CDR3 DNA sequence: TGTGCCAGCAGCAACTACCCTAGGGGGCAGGGGTATGGCTACACCTTC. Translation: CASSNYPRGQGYGYTF.

The chain is built from TRBV28 and TRBJ2-5; maybe TRBD2 (7 bases). The V gene lost 5 bases and the J gene lost 0 bases, with 16 bases spanning the gap. The CDR3 extends over 16 amino acids. Germline V gene lookup returns CDR1 MDHEN and CDR2 SYDVKM. CDR3 coding DNA: TGTGCCAGCAGTGGGAGGGGGACACCGTACCAAGAGACCCAGTACTTC. Amino acids: CASSGRGTPYQETQYF.

The chain links TRBV13 to TRBJ2-1; D possibly corresponds to TRBD2 (6 bases). This CDR3 contains 13 residues. Deletions cut 7 bases from V and 6 bases from J, with 13 bases between. Looked up from germline, CDR1 is PRHDT and CDR2 is FYEKMQ (reference sequence). The CDR3 loop reads CASTPGLRNEQFF. The CDR3 bases are TGTGCCAGCACCCCGGGACTTCGCAATGAGCAGTTCTTC.

This clone was found a few times. This sequence joins TRBV5-6 and TRBJ1-3; 12 nucleotides agree with TRBD1. Germline assignment: CDR1 SGHDT and CDR2 YYEEEE. This CDR3 contains 16 residues. After removal of 2 bases from V and 4 bases from J, the junction contained 4 bases not matched to a gene. CDR3 in DNA: TGTGCCAGCAGCTTCCGGGACAGGGGGCGCGGAAACACCATATATTTT. It is translated as CASSFRDRGRGNTIYF.

The rearrangement links TRBV4-3 to TRBJ1-4, with D perhaps TRBD1 (5 bases). The CDR3 has 16 residues. Looked up from germline, CDR1 is LGHNA and CDR2 is YSLEER. The V gene lost 6 bases and the J gene lost 0 bases, with 14 bases spanning the gap. CDR3 residues: CASRQGHFSTNEKLFF. CDR3 nucleotide sequence: TGCGCCAGCAGGCAGGGCCATTTTTCAACTAATGAAAAACTGTTTTTT.

The chain employs TRBV30 and TRBJ2-5; 9 nucleotides line up with TRBD1. The J call is uncertain, as TRBJ2-7 better fits the DNA end. This CDR3 is built from 14 residues. Germline CDR1 is GTSNPN and CDR2 is SVGIG (reference sequence). CDR3 sequence reads: CAWSLGTGTYEQYF. The CDR3 DNA sequence: TGTGCCTGGAGTCTGGGGACAGGGACCTACGAGCAGTACTTC.

DNA of the CDR3: TGTGCCACTACCGCACAAGAGACCCAGTACTTC. It is translated as CATTAQETQYF. The chain uses TRBV11-1 and TRBJ2-5; D gene uncertain. The germline gives CDR1 SGHAT, CDR2 FQDESV (reference sequence). The V gene lost 10 bases and the J gene lost 2 bases, with 8 bases spanning the gap. The CDR3 loop spans 11 amino acids.

This clone was seen only a few times. This chain connects TRBV15 to TRBJ2-3; 10 bases match TRBD2. The CDR3 is 15 amino acids. CDR1 is LNHNV, CDR2 YYDKDF, per germline (reference sequence). The V segment lost 2 bases and the J segment 4 bases; nucleotides outside the gene matches: 3. This CDR3 reads CATSRSSGSADTQYF. In DNA form, the CDR3 reads TGTGCCACCAGCAGATCTAGCGGGAGTGCAGATACGCAGTATTTT.